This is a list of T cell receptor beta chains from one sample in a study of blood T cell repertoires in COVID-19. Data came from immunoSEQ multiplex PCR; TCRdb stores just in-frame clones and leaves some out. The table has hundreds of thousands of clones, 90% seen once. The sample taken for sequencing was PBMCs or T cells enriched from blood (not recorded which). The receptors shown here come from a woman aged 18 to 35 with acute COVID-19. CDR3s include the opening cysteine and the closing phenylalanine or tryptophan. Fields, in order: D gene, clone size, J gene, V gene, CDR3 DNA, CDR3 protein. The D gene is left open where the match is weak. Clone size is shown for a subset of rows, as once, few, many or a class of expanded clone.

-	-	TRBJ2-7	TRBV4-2	TGTGCCAGCAGCCCAGCCGGAGGGTACCCAGAGGGTCGGGAGCAGTACTTC	CASSPAGGYPEGREQYF
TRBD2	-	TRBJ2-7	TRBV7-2	TGTGCCAGCAGCTTCCGTCTAGCGGGGGCCTACGAGCAGTACTTC	CASSFRLAGAYEQYF
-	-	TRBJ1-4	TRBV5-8	TGTGCCAGCAGCTTGGAGGGGACAAGGCGGGAAAAACTGTTTTTT	CASSLEGTRREKLFF
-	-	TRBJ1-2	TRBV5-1	TGCGCCAGCAGCTTGACAGGATCAAACTATGGCTACACCTTC	CASSLTGSNYGYTF
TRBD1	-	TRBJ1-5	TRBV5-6	TGTGCCAGCAGCTTATTGGGGACAGGGGTACGAAATCAGCCCCAGCATTTT	CASSLLGTGVRNQPQHF
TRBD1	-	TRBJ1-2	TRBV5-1	TGCGCCAGCAGCTTGGACTCGACAGGGGGATGGTATGGCTACACCTTC	CASSLDSTGGWYGYTF
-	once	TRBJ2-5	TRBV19	TGTGCCAGTAGTATTTTGGGGGCGAAGACCCAGTACTTC	CASSILGAKTQYF
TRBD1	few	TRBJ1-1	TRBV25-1	TGTGCCAGCAGTGAACAGGCGCCTAGAGACAGGGCGAACACTGAAGCTTTCTTT	CASSEQAPRDRANTEAFF
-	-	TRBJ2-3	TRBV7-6	TGTGCCAGCAGCTTACTCGCTAGCGCCCTCGCAGATACGCAGTATTTT	CASSLLASALADTQYF
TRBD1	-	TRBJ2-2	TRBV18	TGTGCCAGCTCACCATCGACAGGGTTAGGGCCGCCCGGGGAGCTGTTTTTT	CASSPSTGLGPPGELFF
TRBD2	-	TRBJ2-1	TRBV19	TGTGCCAGTAGTCCCCGCGGTAGCGGGAGTATAAAGAGCTCCTACAATGAGCAGTTCTTC	CASSPRGSGSIKSSYNEQFF
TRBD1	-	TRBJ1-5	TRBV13	TGTGCCAGCAGCTTGAGGGCCGAGGGACAGAATCAGCCCCAGCATTTT	CASSLRAEGQNQPQHF
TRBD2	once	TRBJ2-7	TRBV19	TGTGCCAGTAGTATAGAATCTAGCGGGAGTTACGAGCAGTACTTC	CASSIESSGSYEQYF
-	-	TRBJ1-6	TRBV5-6	TGTGCCAGCAGCTTGGGAGAAGGGGGAAAAAAATCACCCCTCCACTTT	CASSLGEGGKKSPLHF
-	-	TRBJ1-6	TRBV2	TGTGCCAGCGGTAGGCGGGGGGCGATTTCACCCCTCCACTTT	CASGRRGAISPLHF
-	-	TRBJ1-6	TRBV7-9	TGTGCCAGCAGCTTTGACAGGCGCAATTCACCCCTCCACTTT	CASSFDRRNSPLHF
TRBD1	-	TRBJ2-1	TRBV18	TGTGCCAGCTCACAAAGGCGGGACAGGGGGCTCAGTGAGCAGTTCTTC	CASSQRRDRGLSEQFF
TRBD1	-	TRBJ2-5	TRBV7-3	TGTGCCAGCAGCCCGCGGACAGGGCGAGCGGGAGAGACCCAGTACTTC	CASSPRTGRAGETQYF
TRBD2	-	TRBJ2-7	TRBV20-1	TGCAGTGCTAGTGGGATTCTAGCGGGTACCTACGAGCAGTACTTC	CSASGILAGTYEQYF
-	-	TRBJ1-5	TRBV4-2	TGTGCCAGCAGCCAACAGGACACTACTAATCAGCCCCAGCATTTT	CASSQQDTTNQPQHF
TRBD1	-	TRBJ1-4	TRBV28	TGTGCCAGCAGCCGATCCGGGACAGGGGATGAAAAACTGTTTTTT	CASSRSGTGDEKLFF
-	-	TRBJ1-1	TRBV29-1	TGCAGCGCGACCCGGGGCACTGAAGCTTTCTTT	CSATRGTEAFF
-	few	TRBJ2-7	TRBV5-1	TGCGCCAGCAGCCCGGGAGAAGCTGGGGAGCAGTACTTC	CASSPGEAGEQYF
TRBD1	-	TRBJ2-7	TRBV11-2	TGTGCCAGCAGCTTAGGGGGACAGTCCTACGAGCAGTACTTC	CASSLGGQSYEQYF
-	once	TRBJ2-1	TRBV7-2	TGTGCCAGCAGCTCCGGGACTCACAATGAGCAGTTCTTC	CASSSGTHNEQFF
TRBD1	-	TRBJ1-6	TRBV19	TGTGCCAGTAGGGGGGACAGGGGAAATTCACCCCTCCACTTT	CASRGDRGNSPLHF
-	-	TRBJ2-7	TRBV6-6	TGTGCCAGCAGACGAGGACAGGCGGGATACTACGAGCAGTACTTC	CASRRGQAGYYEQYF
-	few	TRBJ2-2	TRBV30	TGTGCCTGGACAGTGGCCGGGGAGCTGTTTTTT	CAWTVAGELFF
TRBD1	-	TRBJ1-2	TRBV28	TGTGCCAGCAAAACAGGGGGCTTTGTCTATGGCTACACCTTC	CASKTGGFVYGYTF
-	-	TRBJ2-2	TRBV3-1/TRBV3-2	TGTGCCAGCAGCCAAGTTAGGGGCCCCGGGGAGCTGTTTTTT	CASSQVRGPGELFF
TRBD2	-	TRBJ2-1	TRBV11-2	TGTGCCAGCAGCCAACAACCGGGACTAGCAGCCGATGAGCAGTTCTTC	CASSQQPGLAADEQFF
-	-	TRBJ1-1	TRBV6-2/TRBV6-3	TGTGCCAGCAGTTTGTTCGGACAGCTCACTGAAGCTTTCTTT	CASSLFGQLTEAFF
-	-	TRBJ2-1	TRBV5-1	TGCGCCAGCAGCAGTCAGGGGCTGAATGAGCAGTTCTTC	CASSSQGLNEQFF
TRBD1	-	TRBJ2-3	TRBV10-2	TGCGCCAGCAGTGAGGGGGGACAGGGGACAGATACGCAGTATTTT	CASSEGGQGTDTQYF
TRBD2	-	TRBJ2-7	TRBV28	TGTGCCAGCAGTCCCCCGCCTAGCGGGTCCCTCTGGTACTTC	CASSPPPSGSLWYF
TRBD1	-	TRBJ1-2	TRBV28	TGTGCCAGCAGGGTCCAGGGGGCTTCAGATTATGGCTACACCTTC	CASRVQGASDYGYTF
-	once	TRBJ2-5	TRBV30	TGTGCCTGGCCCCGCCAGGTCTATTCCGAAGAGACCCAGTACTTC	CAWPRQVYSEETQYF
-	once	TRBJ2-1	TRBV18	TGTGCCAGCTCACTCGACCCGGCCCTAGGTGAGCAGTTCTTC	CASSLDPALGEQFF
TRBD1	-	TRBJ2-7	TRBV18	TGTGCCAGCTCACCGGTGGGGACAGGGGGCTCCTACGAGCAGTACTTC	CASSPVGTGGSYEQYF
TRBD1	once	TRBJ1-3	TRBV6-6	TGTGCCAGCAGTCCCCAAACGACAGGGAGCTCTGGAAACACCATATATTTT	CASSPQTTGSSGNTIYF
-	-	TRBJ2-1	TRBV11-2	TGTGCCAGCAGCACCGGAGCGGGTCCACACAATGAGCAGTTCTTC	CASSTGAGPHNEQFF
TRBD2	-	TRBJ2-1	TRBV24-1	TGTGCCACCGGCCAAACTAGCGGGAGTCTCCATGAGCAGTTCTTC	CATGQTSGSLHEQFF
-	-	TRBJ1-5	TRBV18	TGTGCCAGCTCAAAAAGGGGGGGCTCTCAGCCCCAGCATTTT	CASSKRGGSQPQHF
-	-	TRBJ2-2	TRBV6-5	TGTGCCAGCAGTTACAGGTGGCAGGTCGACACCGGGGAGCTGTTTTTT	CASSYRWQVDTGELFF
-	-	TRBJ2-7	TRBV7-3	TGTGCCAGCAGCTTAACCCAGGGTGACGAGCAGTACTTC	CASSLTQGDEQYF
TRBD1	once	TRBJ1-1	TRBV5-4	TGTGCCAGCAGCTTGGGGCAGGGGGTTGAAGCTTTCTTT	CASSLGQGVEAFF
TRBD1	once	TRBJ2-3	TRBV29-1	TGCAGCGTTGAGGGGGGGACAGGGGGTTATCTCACAGATACGCAGTATTTT	CSVEGGTGGYLTDTQYF
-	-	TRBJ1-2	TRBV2	TGTGCCAGCAGTTACTCTCGAGGGTTCAGCTATGGCTACACCTTC	CASSYSRGFSYGYTF
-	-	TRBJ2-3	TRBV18	TGTGCCAGCTCACCCTACGATCTGATCGATCCTTCCCCCACAGATACGCAGTATTTT	CASSPYDLIDPSPTDTQYF
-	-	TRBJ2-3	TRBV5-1	TGCGCCAGCAGCCTAGAATGGGTGCCAGATACGCAGTATTTT	CASSLEWVPDTQYF